The T cell receptor (beta chain) under discussion was sequenced for a study of T-cell reconstitution after alpha-beta-depleted transplantation in children. CDR1 and CDR2 from the germline V gene are SGHRS and YFSETQ. The CDR3 extends over 16 amino acids. With 7 bases clipped from V and 2 bases from J, the junction kept 10 bases outside the gene matches. During its preparation, the TCRbeta library received unique molecular identifiers. TCRdb itself ran the PCR reads through MiXCR, one entry per CDR3 protein. Seen here are around 960,000 distinct CDR3 sequences, roughly 29% observed once, and the top ten hold under 30%.

This receptor was taken from a boy under three years old who had a stem cell transplant for SCID, so the T cells may come from the graft donor. The sample here was PBMCs, mostly from graft donor cells, taken 360 days after TCRalphabeta/CD19-depleted stem cell transplant. The V and J genes are TRBV5-1 and TRBJ2-1; TRBD2 aligns across 9 bases. The CDR3 spells CASGGKTSGTYNEQFF. CDR3 in DNA: TGCGCCAGCGGGGGTAAGACTAGCGGAACCTACAATGAGCAGTTCTTC.